The 8 T cell receptor beta chains below were found in one sample sequenced in a study of blood T cell repertoires in COVID-19. Profiling relied on immunoSEQ multiplex PCR, and the TCRdb table lists in-frame clones only, not all of them. In the table there are some 120,000 clones, roughly 81% of which are singletons. The specimen sequenced was peripheral blood. These receptors all come from a human donor in a cohort sampled during active COVID-19.

This clone has only one observation. The chain combines TRBV14 with TRBJ2-3, with unresolved D. In germline, CDR1 is SGHDN, CDR2 FVKESK. The CDR3 runs to 13 residues. The V end was cut by 0 bases, the J end by 5 bases, with 6 bases between. The CDR3 DNA follows: TGTGCCAGCAGCCAAGAACTCGAAGATACGCAGTATTTT. Translation gives CASSQELEDTQYF.

The chain recombines TRBV5-1 with TRBJ2-2; 7 bases map to TRBD2. In germline, CDR1 is SGHRS, CDR2 YFSETQ. This CDR3 comprises 17 residues. Unmatched junction bases numbered 7, after V lost 0 bases and J lost 2 bases. The CDR3 sequence is CASSLAARGVNTGELFF. DNA for the CDR3: TGCGCCAGCAGCTTGGCGGCCCGGGGGGTAAACACCGGGGAGCTGTTTTTT.

The V call is TRBV5-6, the J call TRBJ2-7; a possible D gene is TRBD2 (5 bases). Germline CDR1 and CDR2: SGHDT and YYEEEE. Trimming took off 4 bases at V and 1 base at J, with 12 bases between the two ends. There are 14 residues in the CDR3. The CDR3 protein is CASSQTGFSYEQYF. In nucleotides, the CDR3 is TGTGCCAGCAGCCAAACGGGATTTTCCTACGAGCAGTACTTC.

The gene calls are TRBV6-1 and TRBJ1-2, with D perhaps TRBD1 (6 bases). Trimming stripped 2 bases from V and 4 bases from J, with 8 bases between. This CDR3 is built from 13 residues. Germline assignment: CDR1 MNHNS and CDR2 SASEGT. In DNA, the CDR3 is TGTGCCAGCAGTGAAAGGGACACCTATGGCTACACCTTC. Translation: CASSERDTYGYTF.

This chain connects TRBV5-1 to TRBJ2-1, with 7 bases aligning to TRBD1. In germline, CDR1 is SGHRS, CDR2 YFSETQ. There are 15 residues in the CDR3. V dropped 0 bases and J dropped 3; count of bases not matched to a gene: 3. CDR3 loop: CASSLGQGYYNEQFF. CDR3 bases: TGCGCCAGCAGCTTGGGACAGGGATACTACAATGAGCAGTTCTTC.

The chain employs TRBV2 and TRBJ2-7, with TRBD2 identical over 7 bases. Germline assignment: CDR1 SNHLY and CDR2 FYNNEI. The length of the CDR3 is 13 residues. Germline trimming cut 9 bases from V and 4 bases from J; bases unmatched to any gene: 9. The CDR3 loop reads CARGGDREYEQYF. The CDR3 DNA follows: TGTGCCAGGGGGGGGGACCGTGAGTACGAGCAGTACTTC. Full variable domain (rest looked up from reference TRBV2 and TRBJ2-7): EPEVTQTPSHQVTQMGQEVILRCVPISNHLYFYWYRQILGQKVEFLVSFYNNEISEKSEIFDDQFSVERPDGSNFTLKIRSTKLEDSAMYFCARGGDREYEQYFGPGTRLTVT.

This clone has just a few counts. The chain recombines TRBV20-1 with TRBJ1-4; no reliable D call. The CDR3 consists of 11 residues. V lost 6 bases and J 6 bases, leaving 8 bases between the germline ends. Germline lookup yields CDR1 DFQATT and CDR2 SNEGSKA (reference sequence). The CDR3 nucleotides are TGCAGTGCCCGACGGGATGAAAAACTGTTTTTT. It translates to CSARRDEKLFF.

This chain joins TRBV6-2 or TRBV6-3 and TRBJ2-7; 15 bases are a match to TRBD2. The CDR3 is made up of 20 amino acids. With 1 base clipped from V and 2 bases from J, the junction kept 12 bases outside the gene matches. Germline V gene sequence: CDR1 MNHEY, CDR2 SVGEGT. Here the CDR3 DNA reads TGTGCCAGCAGTTACTTTCGAGTGGGGACTAGCGGGGGGTTACCCTACGAGCAGTACTTC. It translates to CASSYFRVGTSGGLPYEQYF.